This TCR beta chain was profiled in a study of cytomegalovirus exposure and HLA in healthy donors. PCR primers comprised 60 Vbeta and 13 Jbeta primers. Assay used: immunoSEQ multiplex PCR; TCRdb lists only in-frame clones, some missing. This sample has approximately 150,000 clones, with approximately 79% found just once. The CDR3 has 16 residues. V lost 5 bases and J lost 0, with 14 bases in between. Germline values: CDR1 MNHEY, CDR2 SMNVEV (reference sequence). The gene calls are TRBV27 and TRBJ2-4; possible D gene TRBD2, 5 bases. The sequence came from a male donor in good health and CMV-seronegative. The material sequenced was PBMCs. As DNA, the CDR3 is TGTGCCAGCAGTCACCAGGCGACTATAGCCAAAAACATTCAGTACTTC. This translates into CASSHQATIAKNIQYF.